A single sample gave rise to the 2 T cell receptor beta chains below, sequenced in a study of neoadjuvant anti-PD-1 for oral cavity cancer. Sequenced by immunoSEQ multiplex PCR; TCRdb stores in-frame clones only, minus some. This sample yields approximately 13,000 clones, of which about three fifths are seen a single time; more than 2% belongs to the top ten. Sequenced material: PBMCs, taken before nivolumab (anti-PD-1) treatment. The receptor set was obtained from a person aged 35-79 years with oral cavity squamous cell carcinoma.

This sequence joins TRBV6-5 and TRBJ1-1; 8 bases match TRBD1. CDR1 and CDR2 from the germline V gene are MNHEY and SVGAGI. V lost 5 bases to trimming and J lost 8 bases; unmatched junction nucleotides: 4. CDR3 length: 12 amino acids. As DNA, the CDR3 is TGTGCCAGCAGTAATGACAGGGGAGAAGCTTTCTTT. It specifies CASSNDRGEAFF.

The chain joins TRBV28 to TRBJ2-7; weak D call: TRBD1 (6 bases). This CDR3 has 16 amino acids. V lost 3 bases and J 2 bases, leaving 17 bases between the germline ends. Germline CDR1 is MDHEN and CDR2 is SYDVKM. CDR3 loop: CASSFTLQGLTYEQYF. CDR3 nucleotide sequence: TGTGCCAGCAGTTTTACCCTACAGGGATTGACCTACGAGCAGTACTTC.